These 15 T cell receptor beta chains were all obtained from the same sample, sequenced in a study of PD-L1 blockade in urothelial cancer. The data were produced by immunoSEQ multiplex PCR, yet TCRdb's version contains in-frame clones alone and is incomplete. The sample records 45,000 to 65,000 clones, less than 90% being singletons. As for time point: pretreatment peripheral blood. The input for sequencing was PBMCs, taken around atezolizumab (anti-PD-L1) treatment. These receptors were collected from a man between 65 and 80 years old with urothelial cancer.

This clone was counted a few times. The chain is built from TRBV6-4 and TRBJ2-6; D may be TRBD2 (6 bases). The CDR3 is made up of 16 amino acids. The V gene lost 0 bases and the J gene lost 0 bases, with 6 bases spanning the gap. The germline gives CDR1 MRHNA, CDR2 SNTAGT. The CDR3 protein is CASSDSGGSGANVLTF. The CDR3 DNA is TGTGCCAGCAGTGACTCGGGGGGCTCTGGGGCCAACGTCCTGACTTTC.

CDR3 amino acids: CASGKAFF. Written as DNA, the CDR3 is TGTGCCAGCGGCAAAGCTTTCTTT. The V gene is TRBV28, the J gene TRBJ1-1; D not certain. The germline V gene encodes CDR1 MDHEN and CDR2 SYDVKM. Trimming removed 8 bases from V and 9 bases from J, with 4 bases in between. This CDR3 spans 8 amino acids.

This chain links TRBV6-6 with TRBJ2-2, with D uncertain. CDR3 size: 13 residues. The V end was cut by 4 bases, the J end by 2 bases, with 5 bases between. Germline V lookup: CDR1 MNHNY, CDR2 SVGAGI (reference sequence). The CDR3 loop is CASSSGNTGELFF. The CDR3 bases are TGTGCCAGCAGTTCCGGTAACACCGGGGAGCTGTTTTTT.

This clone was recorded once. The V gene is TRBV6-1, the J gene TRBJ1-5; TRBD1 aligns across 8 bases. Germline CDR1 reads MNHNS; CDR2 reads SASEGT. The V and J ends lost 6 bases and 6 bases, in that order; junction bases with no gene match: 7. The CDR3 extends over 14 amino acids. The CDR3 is CASRFQGAGQPQHF. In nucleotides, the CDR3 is TGTGCCAGCAGATTTCAGGGGGCAGGTCAGCCCCAGCATTTT.

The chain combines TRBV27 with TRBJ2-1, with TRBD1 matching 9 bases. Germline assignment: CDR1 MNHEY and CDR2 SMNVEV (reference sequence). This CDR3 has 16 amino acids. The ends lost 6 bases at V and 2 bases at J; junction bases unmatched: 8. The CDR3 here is CASRAWGQGTYNEQFF. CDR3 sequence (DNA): TGTGCCAGCAGGGCGTGGGGACAGGGAACCTACAATGAGCAGTTCTTC.

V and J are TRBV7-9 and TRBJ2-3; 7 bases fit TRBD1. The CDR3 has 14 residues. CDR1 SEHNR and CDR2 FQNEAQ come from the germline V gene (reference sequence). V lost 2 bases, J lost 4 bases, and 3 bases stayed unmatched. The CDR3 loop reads CASSLQQGADTQYF. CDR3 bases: TGTGCCAGCAGCTTACAGCAGGGGGCAGATACGCAGTATTTT.

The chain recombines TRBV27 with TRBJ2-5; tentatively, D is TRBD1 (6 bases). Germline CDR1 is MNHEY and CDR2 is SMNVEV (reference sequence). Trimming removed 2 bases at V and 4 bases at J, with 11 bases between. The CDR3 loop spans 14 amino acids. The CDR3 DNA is TGTGCCAGCAGTTTAAACACAGGGCTAGAGACCCAGTACTTC. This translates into CASSLNTGLETQYF.

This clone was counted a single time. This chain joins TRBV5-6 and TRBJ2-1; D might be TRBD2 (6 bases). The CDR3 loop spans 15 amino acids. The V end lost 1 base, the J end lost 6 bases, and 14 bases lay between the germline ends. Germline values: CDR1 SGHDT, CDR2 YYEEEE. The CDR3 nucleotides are TGTGCCAGCAGCTTGTTAACTCGGGGGAGCAATGAGCAGTTCTTC. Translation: CASSLLTRGSNEQFF.

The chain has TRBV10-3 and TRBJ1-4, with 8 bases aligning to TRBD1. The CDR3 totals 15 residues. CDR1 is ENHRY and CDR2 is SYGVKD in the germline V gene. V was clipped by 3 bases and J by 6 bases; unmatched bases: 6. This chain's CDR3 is CAISENGQGHEKLFF. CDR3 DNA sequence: TGTGCCATCAGTGAAAATGGACAGGGACATGAAAAACTGTTTTTT.

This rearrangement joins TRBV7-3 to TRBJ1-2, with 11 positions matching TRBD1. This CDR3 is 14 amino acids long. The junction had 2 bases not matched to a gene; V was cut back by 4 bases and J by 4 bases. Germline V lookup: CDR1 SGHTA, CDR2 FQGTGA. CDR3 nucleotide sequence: TGTGCCAGCAGCTCGGGACAGGGGGGCTATGGCTACACCTTC. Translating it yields CASSSGQGGYGYTF. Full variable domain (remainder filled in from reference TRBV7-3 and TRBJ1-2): GAGVSQTPSNKVTEKGKYVELRCDPISGHTALYWYRQSLGQGPEFLIYFQGTGAADDSGLPNDRFFAVRPEGSVSTLKIQRTERGDSAVYLCASSSGQGGYGYTFGSGTRLTVV.

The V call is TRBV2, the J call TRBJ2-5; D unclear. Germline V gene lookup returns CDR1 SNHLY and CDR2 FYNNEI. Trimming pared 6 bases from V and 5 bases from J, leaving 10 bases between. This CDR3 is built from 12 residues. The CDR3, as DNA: TGTGCCAGCAGAGGTCCCGGGGAGACCCAGTACTTC. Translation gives CASRGPGETQYF. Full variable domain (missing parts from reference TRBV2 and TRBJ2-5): EPEVTQTPSHQVTQMGQEVILRCVPISNHLYFYWYRQILGQKVEFLVSFYNNEISEKSEIFDDQFSVERPDGSNFTLKIRSTKLEDSAMYFCASRGPGETQYFGPGTRLLVL.

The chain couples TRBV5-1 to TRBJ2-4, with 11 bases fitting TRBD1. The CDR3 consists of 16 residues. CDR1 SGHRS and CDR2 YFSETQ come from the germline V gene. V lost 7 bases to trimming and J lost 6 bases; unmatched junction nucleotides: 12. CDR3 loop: CASSLEPGQGGNIQYF. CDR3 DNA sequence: TGCGCCAGCTCCCTCGAACCGGGACAGGGGGGAAACATTCAGTACTTC. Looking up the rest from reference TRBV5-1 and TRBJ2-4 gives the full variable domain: KAGVTQTPRYLIKTRGQQVTLSCSPISGHRSVSWYQQTPGQGLQFLFEYFSETQRNKGNFPGRFSGRQFSNSRSEMNVSTLELGDSALYLCASSLEPGQGGNIQYFGAGTRLSVL.

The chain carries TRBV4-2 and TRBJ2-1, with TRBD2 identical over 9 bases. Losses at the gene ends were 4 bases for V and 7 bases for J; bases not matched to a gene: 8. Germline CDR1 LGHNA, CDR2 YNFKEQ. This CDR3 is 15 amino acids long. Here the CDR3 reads CASSPIAGARNEQFF. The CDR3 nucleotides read TGTGCCAGCAGCCCCATAGCGGGAGCTCGAAATGAGCAGTTCTTC.

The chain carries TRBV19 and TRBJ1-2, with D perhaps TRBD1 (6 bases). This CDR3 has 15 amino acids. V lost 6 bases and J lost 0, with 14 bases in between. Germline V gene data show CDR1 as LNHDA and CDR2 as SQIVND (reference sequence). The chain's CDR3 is CASSGTRGTNYGYTF. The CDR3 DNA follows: TGTGCCAGTAGCGGGACAAGGGGCACTAACTATGGCTACACCTTC.

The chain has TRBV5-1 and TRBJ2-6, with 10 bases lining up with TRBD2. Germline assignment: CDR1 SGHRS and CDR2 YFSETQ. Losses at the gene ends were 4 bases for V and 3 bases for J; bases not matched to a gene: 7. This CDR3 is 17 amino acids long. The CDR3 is CASSKLAGVDGANVLTF. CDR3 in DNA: TGCGCCAGCAGCAAGCTAGCGGGAGTCGATGGGGCCAACGTCCTGACTTTC.